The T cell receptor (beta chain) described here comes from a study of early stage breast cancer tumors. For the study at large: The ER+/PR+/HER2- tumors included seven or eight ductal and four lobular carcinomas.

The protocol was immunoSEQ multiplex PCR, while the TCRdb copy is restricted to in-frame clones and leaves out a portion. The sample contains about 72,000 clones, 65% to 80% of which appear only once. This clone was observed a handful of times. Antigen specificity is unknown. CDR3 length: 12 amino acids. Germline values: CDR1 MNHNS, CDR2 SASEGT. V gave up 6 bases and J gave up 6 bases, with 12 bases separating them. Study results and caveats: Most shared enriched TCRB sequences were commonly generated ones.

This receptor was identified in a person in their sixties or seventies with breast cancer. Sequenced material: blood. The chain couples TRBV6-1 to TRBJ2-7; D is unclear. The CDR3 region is CASRPNWGEQYF. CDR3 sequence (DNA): TGTGCCAGCAGGCCCAATTGGGGCGAGCAGTACTTC.